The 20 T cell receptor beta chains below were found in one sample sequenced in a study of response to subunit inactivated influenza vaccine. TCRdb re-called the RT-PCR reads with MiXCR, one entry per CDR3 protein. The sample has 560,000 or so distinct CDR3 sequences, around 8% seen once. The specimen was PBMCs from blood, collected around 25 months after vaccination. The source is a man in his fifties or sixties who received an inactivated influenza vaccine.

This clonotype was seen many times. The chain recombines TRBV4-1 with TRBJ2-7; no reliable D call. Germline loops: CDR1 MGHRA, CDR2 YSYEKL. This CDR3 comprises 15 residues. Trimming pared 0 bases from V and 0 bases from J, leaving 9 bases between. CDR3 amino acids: CASSQERINSYEQYF. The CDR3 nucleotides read TGCGCCAGCAGCCAAGAGAGGATTAACTCCTACGAGCAGTACTTC.

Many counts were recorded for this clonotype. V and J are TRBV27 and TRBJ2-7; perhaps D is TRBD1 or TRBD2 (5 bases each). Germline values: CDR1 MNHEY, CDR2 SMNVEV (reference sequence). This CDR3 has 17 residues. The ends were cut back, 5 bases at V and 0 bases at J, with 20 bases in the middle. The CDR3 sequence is CASSGGGRGLSSYEQYF. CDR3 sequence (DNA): TGTGCCAGCAGTGGTGGGGGACGAGGATTAAGCTCCTACGAGCAGTACTTC.

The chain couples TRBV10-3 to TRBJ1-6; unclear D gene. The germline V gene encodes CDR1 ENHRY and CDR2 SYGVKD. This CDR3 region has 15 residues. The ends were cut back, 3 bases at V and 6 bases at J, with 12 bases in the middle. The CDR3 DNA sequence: TGTGCCATCAGTGAAAGCGGGCAGATTAATTCACCCCTCCACTTT. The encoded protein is CAISESGQINSPLHF.

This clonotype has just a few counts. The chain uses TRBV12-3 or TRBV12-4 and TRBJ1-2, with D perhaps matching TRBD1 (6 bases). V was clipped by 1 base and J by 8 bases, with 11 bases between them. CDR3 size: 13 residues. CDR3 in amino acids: CASSLGGQLGYTF. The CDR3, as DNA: TGTGCCAGCAGTTTAGGGGGGCAACTGGGCTACACCTTC.

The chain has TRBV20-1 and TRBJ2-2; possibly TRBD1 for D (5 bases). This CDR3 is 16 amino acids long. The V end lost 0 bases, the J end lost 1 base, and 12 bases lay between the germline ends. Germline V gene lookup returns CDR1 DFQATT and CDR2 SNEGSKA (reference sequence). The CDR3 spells CSARDLTGQNTGELFF. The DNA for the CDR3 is TGCAGTGCTAGAGATCTAACAGGACAGAACACCGGGGAGCTGTTTTTT.

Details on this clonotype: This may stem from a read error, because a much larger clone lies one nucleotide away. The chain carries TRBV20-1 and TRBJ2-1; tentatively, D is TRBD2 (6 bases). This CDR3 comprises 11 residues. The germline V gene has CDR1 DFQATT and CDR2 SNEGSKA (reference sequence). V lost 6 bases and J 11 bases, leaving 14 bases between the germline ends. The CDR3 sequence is CSAKKGGKQFF. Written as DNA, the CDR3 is TGCAGTGCCAAGAAGGGAGGAAAGCAGTTCTTC.

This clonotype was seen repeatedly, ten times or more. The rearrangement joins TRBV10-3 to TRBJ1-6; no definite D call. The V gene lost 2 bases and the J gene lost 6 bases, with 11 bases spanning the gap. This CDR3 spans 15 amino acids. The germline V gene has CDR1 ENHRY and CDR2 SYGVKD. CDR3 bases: TGTGCCATCAGTGAGGTGGCTAAGGTTAATTCACCCCTCCACTTT. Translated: CAISEVAKVNSPLHF.

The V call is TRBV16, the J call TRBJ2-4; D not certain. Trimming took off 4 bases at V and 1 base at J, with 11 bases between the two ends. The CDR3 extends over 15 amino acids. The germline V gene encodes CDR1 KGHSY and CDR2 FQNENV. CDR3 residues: CASSPLVGAKNIQYF. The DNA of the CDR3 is TGTGCCAGCAGCCCCCTCGTCGGGGCCAAAAACATTCAGTACTTC.

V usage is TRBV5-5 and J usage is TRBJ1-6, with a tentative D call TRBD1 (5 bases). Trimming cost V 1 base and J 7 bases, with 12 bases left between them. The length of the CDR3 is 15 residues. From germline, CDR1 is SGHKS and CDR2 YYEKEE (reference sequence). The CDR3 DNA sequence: TGTGCCAGCAGCTTGATTGACAGTGAAAATTCACCCCTCCACTTT. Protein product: CASSLIDSENSPLHF.

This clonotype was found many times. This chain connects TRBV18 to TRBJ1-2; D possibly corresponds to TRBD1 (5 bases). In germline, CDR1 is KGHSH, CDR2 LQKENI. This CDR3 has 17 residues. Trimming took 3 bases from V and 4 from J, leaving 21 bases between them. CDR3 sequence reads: CASSPQSTAPGSYGYTF. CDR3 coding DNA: TGTGCCAGCTCACCCCAATCGACAGCCCCGGGAAGCTATGGCTACACCTTC. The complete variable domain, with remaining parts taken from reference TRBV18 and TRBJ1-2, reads NAGVMQNPRHLVRRRGQEARLRCSPMKGHSHVYWYRQLPEEGLKFMVYLQKENIIDESGMPKERFSAEFPKEGPSILRIQQVVRGDSAAYFCASSPQSTAPGSYGYTFGSGTRLTVV.

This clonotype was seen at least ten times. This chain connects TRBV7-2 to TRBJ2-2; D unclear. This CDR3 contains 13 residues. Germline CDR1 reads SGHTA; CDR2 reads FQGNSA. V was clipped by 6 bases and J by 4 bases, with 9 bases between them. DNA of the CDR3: TGTGCCAGCAGTTTTGAACGCACCGGGGAGCTGTTTTTT. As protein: CASSFERTGELFF.

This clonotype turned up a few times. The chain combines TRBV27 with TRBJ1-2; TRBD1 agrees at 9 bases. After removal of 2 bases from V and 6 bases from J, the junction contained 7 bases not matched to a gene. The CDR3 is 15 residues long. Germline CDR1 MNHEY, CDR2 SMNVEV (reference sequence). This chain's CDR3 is CASSLGTGFSNGYTF. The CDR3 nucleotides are TGTGCCAGCAGTTTAGGGACAGGGTTCAGCAATGGCTACACCTTC.

CDR3 nucleotide sequence: TGTGCCAGCAGTTTAATCCCCTCTGCGGAGGGCGAGCAGTACTTC. Its protein product is CASSLIPSAEGEQYF. The chain uses TRBV12-3 or TRBV12-4 and TRBJ2-7; a possible D gene is TRBD2 (6 bases). V was trimmed by 2 bases and J by 6 bases, leaving 17 bases between them. This CDR3 is built from 15 residues.

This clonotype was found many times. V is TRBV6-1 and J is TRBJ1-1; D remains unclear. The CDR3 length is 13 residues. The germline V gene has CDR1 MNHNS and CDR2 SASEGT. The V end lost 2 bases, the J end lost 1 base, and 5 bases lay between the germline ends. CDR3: CASSEMGNTEAFF. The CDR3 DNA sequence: TGTGCCAGCAGTGAAATGGGGAACACTGAAGCTTTCTTT.

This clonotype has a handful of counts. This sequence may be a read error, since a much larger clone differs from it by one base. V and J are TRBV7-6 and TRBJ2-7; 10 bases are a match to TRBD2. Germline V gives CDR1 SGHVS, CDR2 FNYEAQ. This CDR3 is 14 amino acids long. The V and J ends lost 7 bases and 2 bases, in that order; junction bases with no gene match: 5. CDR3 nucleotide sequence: TGTGCCAGCACCAAACTAGCGGGGACCTACGAGCAGTACTTC. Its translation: CASTKLAGTYEQYF.

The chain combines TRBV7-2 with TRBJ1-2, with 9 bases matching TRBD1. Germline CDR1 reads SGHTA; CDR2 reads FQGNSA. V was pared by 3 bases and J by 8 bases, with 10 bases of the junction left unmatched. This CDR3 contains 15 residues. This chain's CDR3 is CASSLNINRGQGYTF. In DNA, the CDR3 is TGTGCCAGCAGCTTGAACATCAACAGGGGGCAGGGCTACACCTTC. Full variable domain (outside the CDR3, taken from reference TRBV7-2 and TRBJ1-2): GAGVSQSPSNKVTEKGKDVELRCDPISGHTALYWYRQSLGQGLEFLIYFQGNSAPDKSGLPSDRFSAERTGGSVSTLTIQRTQQEDSAVYLCASSLNINRGQGYTFGSGTRLTVV.

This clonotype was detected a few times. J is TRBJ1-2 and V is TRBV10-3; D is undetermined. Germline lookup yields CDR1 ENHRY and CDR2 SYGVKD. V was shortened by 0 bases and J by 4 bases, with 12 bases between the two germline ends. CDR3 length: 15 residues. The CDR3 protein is CAISESGSLGYGYTF. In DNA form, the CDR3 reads TGTGCCATCAGTGAGTCAGGTAGCCTCGGCTATGGCTACACCTTC.

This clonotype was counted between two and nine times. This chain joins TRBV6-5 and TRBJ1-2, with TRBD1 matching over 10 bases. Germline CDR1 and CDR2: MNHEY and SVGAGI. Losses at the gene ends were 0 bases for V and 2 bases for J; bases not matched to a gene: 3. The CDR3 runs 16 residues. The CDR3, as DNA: TGTGCCAGCAGTTACTCTGGGACAGGGGAAAACTATGGCTACACCTTC. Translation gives CASSYSGTGENYGYTF.

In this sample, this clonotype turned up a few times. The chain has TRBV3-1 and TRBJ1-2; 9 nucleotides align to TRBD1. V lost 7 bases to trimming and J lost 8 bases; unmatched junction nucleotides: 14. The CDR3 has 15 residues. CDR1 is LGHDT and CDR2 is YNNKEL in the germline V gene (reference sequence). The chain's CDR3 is CASTQDRGFFRGYTF. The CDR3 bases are TGTGCCAGCACCCAGGACAGGGGATTCTTCCGGGGCTACACCTTC.

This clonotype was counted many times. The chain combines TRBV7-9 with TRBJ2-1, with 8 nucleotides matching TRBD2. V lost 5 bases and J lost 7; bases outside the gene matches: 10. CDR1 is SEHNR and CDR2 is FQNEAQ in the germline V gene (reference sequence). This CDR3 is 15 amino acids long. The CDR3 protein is CASSTSGTSWNEQFF. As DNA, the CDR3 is TGTGCCAGCAGCACATCCGGGACTAGTTGGAATGAGCAGTTCTTC.